This T cell receptor beta chain was identified in a study of T cell responses to AZD1222 COVID-19 vaccine. Only in-frame clones appear in the TCRdb table, and some are missing; sequencing was by immunoSEQ multiplex PCR. Here the sample spans over 65,000 clones, just under 90% being singletons. This CDR3 has 14 residues. The trim removed 6 bases at V and 3 bases at J, leaving 7 bases unmatched. Looked up from germline, CDR1 is ENHRY and CDR2 is SYGVKD. As concerns this clone: What it recognizes is unknown.

Study results and limitations: Just a handful of people given AZD1222 tested seropositive at baseline.

Specimen: peripheral blood, collected on day 0 of AZD1222 vaccination. The clonotype was recovered from an adult in good health. This chain uses TRBV10-3 with TRBJ1-1; 7 bases fit TRBD1. CDR3 in DNA: TGTGCCATCAGGGAGACAGGGATGGACACTGAAGCTTTCTTT. Protein: CAIRETGMDTEAFF.